A selection of T cell receptor beta chains follows, all from one sample in a study of Graves' ophthalmopathy and Graves' hyperthyroidism. TCRdb recomputed calls from the multiplex PCR reads with MiXCR, one row per CDR3 protein. The sample yields about 180,000 distinct CDR3 sequences, 30% to 45% seen once. The sample was peripheral blood. The receptors stem from a woman aged 35 to 49 with Graves' ophthalmopathy. The CDR3 runs from the conserved cysteine through the conserved F or W. Each record gives: D gene, V gene, clone size, CDR3 length, J gene, CDR3 DNA, CDR3 protein. The D gene is left open where the match is weak. A row's size may be missing; if present it is once, few, many or a size class.

TRBD2	TRBV6-2/TRBV6-3	NA	15	TRBJ2-7	TGTGCCAGCCGCATGGCCAGCGGGGAATCCTACGAGCAGTACTTC	CASRMASGESYEQYF
NA	TRBV12-3/TRBV12-4	many	14	TRBJ1-5	TGTGCCATCTCTACCGACAGGAGCAATCAGCCCCAGCATTTT	CAISTDRSNQPQHF
NA	TRBV6-2/TRBV6-3	many	13	TRBJ2-7	TGTGCCAGCAGCTGGGGTTATGGGTACGAGCAGTACTTC	CASSWGYGYEQYF
NA	TRBV6-2/TRBV6-3	many	16	TRBJ2-7	TGTGCCAGCAGTTGGTCTGCTTTAGCGCAGAACTACGAGCAGTACTTC	CASSWSALAQNYEQYF
NA	TRBV15	many	15	TRBJ1-5	TGTGCCACCAGCAGAGGCAGGGGTGGCAATCAGCCCCAGCATTTT	CATSRGRGGNQPQHF
TRBD1	TRBV11-1	many	16	TRBJ1-5	TGTGCCAGCAGCCAAACCGGGACAGCATCAACTCAGCCCCAGCATTTT	CASSQTGTASTQPQHF
NA	TRBV24-1	many	15	TRBJ2-2	TGTGCCACCAGTGACTCTACAAGGAACACCGGGGAGCTGTTTTTT	CATSDSTRNTGELFF
TRBD1	TRBV6-5	many	15	TRBJ2-7	TGTGCCAGCAGTTACGAGAGACAGGGCCGAGGCGAGCAGTACTTC	CASSYERQGRGEQYF
NA	TRBV2	many	13	TRBJ1-1	TGTGCCAGCAGTGAGGGGGTGGGCACTGAAGCTTTCTTT	CASSEGVGTEAFF
NA	TRBV6-2/TRBV6-3	NA	16	TRBJ1-1	TGTGCCAGCCCAACGGATGGAAGGAGCATGAACACTGAAGCTTTCTTT	CASPTDGRSMNTEAFF
NA	TRBV6-2/TRBV6-3	NA	16	TRBJ2-7	TGTGCTACGCAACCGACAGGCCGCGGAGGGGGTTACGAGCAGTACTTC	CATQPTGRGGGYEQYF
TRBD1	TRBV28	NA	15	TRBJ2-5	TGTGCCAGCAGGCCGGGACAGGGTTTCCAAGAGACCCAGTACTTC	CASRPGQGFQETQYF
NA	TRBV4-3	many	12	TRBJ1-2	TGCGCCAGCAGCCAAGATTCCGGGGCCTACACCTTC	CASSQDSGAYTF
TRBD2	TRBV11-2	once	18	TRBJ2-2	TGTGCCAGCAGCCGTTATAGCGGGAGGGCTGTCGGAACCGGGGAGCTGTTTTTT	CASSRYSGRAVGTGELFF
NA	TRBV24-1	many	13	TRBJ1-1	TGTGCCACCAGTGATAGGGGGAACACTGAAGCTTTCTTT	CATSDRGNTEAFF
NA	TRBV6-5	many	16	TRBJ2-5	TGTGCCAGCAGTTACTCGAAAGGAAAGAGGGGAGAGACCCAGTACTTC	CASSYSKGKRGETQYF
NA	TRBV7-6	many	15	TRBJ1-2	TGTGCCAGCAGCCCAACCCGGGACATCGACTATGGCTACACCTTC	CASSPTRDIDYGYTF
TRBD1	TRBV15	NA	16	TRBJ1-6	TGTGCCACCAGCAGAGACCCGGGACAGCTAAATTCACCCCTCCACTTT	CATSRDPGQLNSPLHF
NA	TRBV30	NA	11	TRBJ2-2	TGTGCCTGGAGTGTAAGTGGGGAGCTGTTTTTT	CAWSVSGELFF
TRBD2	TRBV12-3/TRBV12-4	NA	17	TRBJ2-2	TGTGCCAGCAGTTTAGGGCTAGCGGGAGTGAGGACCGGGGAGCTGTTTTTT	CASSLGLAGVRTGELFF
TRBD2	TRBV2	many	13	TRBJ2-7	TGTGCCAGCGGTGGACTAGGGGCCTACGAGCAGTACTTC	CASGGLGAYEQYF
NA	TRBV12-3/TRBV12-4	once	12	TRBJ1-1	TGTGCCAGCCATGCCTGGAGCACTGAAGCTTTCTTT	CASHAWSTEAFF
TRBD1	TRBV7-8	NA	15	TRBJ2-7	TGTGCCAGCACCTCGGACAGGGCGAATAGAAACGAGCAGTACTTC	CASTSDRANRNEQYF
NA	TRBV20-1	many	16	TRBJ2-2	TGCAGTGCTAGAGATACGGTACGGAGGAGCACCGGGGAGCTGCTTTTT	CSARDTVRRSTGELLF
NA	TRBV20-1	once	15	TRBJ2-7	TGCAGTGCTACCCCGAGGGACCATCAGGCAAACGAGCAGTACTTC	CSATPRDHQANEQYF
TRBD1	TRBV5-1	many	15	TRBJ2-2	TGCGCCAGCAGCCTCGTCCGGACAGGGGAAGGGGAGCTGTTTTTT	CASSLVRTGEGELFF
NA	TRBV28	many	13	TRBJ1-1	TGTGCCAGCAGGGTGACAGGGAACACTGAAGCTTTCTTT	CASRVTGNTEAFF
NA	TRBV19	many	15	TRBJ1-6	TGTGCCAGTAGTACGGGACGTCGGGAGGCTTCACCCCTCCACTTT	CASSTGRREASPLHF
NA	TRBV18	few	16	TRBJ2-4	TGTGCCAGCTCACCCGGGCGGGTCCAGGCCAAAAACATTCAGTACTTC	CASSPGRVQAKNIQYF
NA	TRBV27	NA	15	TRBJ1-5	TGTGCCAGCAGTTTCACCCACGGGGGATATCAGCCCCAGCATTTT	CASSFTHGGYQPQHF
NA	TRBV9	many	15	TRBJ1-3	TGTGCCAGCAGCGTAGCGGTGGAATCTGGAAACACCATATATTTT	CASSVAVESGNTIYF
NA	TRBV2	once	11	TRBJ2-7	TGTGCCAGCAGTGAATGGTGGGAGGAGCACTTC	CASSEWWEEHF
TRBD1	TRBV30	NA	13	TRBJ1-5	TGTGCCTGGAGTGGACAGGGCCATCAGCCCCAGCATTTT	CAWSGQGHQPQHF
TRBD2	TRBV28	NA	15	TRBJ2-7	TGTGCCAGCAGCTTAGCGGGAGGGCCCTCGGGTGAGCAGTACTTC	CASSLAGGPSGEQYF
NA	TRBV27	NA	13	TRBJ1-2	TGTGCCAGCAGTTTATCAGGAGGCGATGGCTACACCTTC	CASSLSGGDGYTF
TRBD1	TRBV27	NA	14	TRBJ1-1	TGTGCCAGCAGTTCCAAACAGGGGCGATCTGAAGCTTTCTTT	CASSSKQGRSEAFF
NA	TRBV6-5	many	13	TRBJ2-7	TGTGCCAGCAGTTACTCGTACGACTACGAGCAGTACTTC	CASSYSYDYEQYF
NA	TRBV7-6	NA	16	TRBJ2-2	TGTGCCAGCAGCTTAATGGGCAATGATTACACCGGGGAGCTGTTTTTT	CASSLMGNDYTGELFF
NA	TRBV7-9	NA	13	TRBJ2-7	TGTGCCAGCAGCTTAGGGATAGGGGACGAGCAGTACTTC	CASSLGIGDEQYF
NA	TRBV28	NA	14	TRBJ2-7	TGTGCCAGCAGTTTGCTAAAGAGCTCCTACGAGCAGTACTTC	CASSLLKSSYEQYF
NA	TRBV5-1	many	14	TRBJ2-7	TGCGCCAGCAGCTTGGCCACCCGTGACTACGAGCAGTACTTC	CASSLATRDYEQYF
NA	TRBV6-5	many	16	TRBJ2-7	TGTGCCAGCAGTTACTCCCCGTCGCTTAGCTCCTACGAGCAGTACTTC	CASSYSPSLSSYEQYF
TRBD2	TRBV27	many	15	TRBJ2-5	TGTGCCAGCACCCTAGCGGGAGGGCCCCAAGAGACCCAGTACTTC	CASTLAGGPQETQYF
NA	TRBV28	many	17	TRBJ2-6	TGTGCCAGCAGTTTACGCCCGGGGATAGCAGGGGCCAACGTCCTGACTTTC	CASSLRPGIAGANVLTF
NA	TRBV7-2	many	13	TRBJ1-2	TGTGCCAGCTTTTTCGGAGGTTTGGGTGGCTACACCTTC	CASFFGGLGGYTF
NA	TRBV6-1	many	11	TRBJ1-1	TGTGCCAGCTTTTTAAACACTGAAGCTTTCTTT	CASFLNTEAFF
NA	TRBV15	many	20	TRBJ1-3	TGTGCCACCAGCTCCCCTTTTAGGGGAGTGGACAGCCGGCCTGGAAACACCATATATTTT	CATSSPFRGVDSRPGNTIYF
NA	TRBV6-2/TRBV6-3	NA	14	TRBJ2-7	TGTGCCAGCAGTTACGGCCGACCATCCTACGAGCAGTACTTC	CASSYGRPSYEQYF
TRBD1	TRBV29-1	many	13	TRBJ1-1	TGCAGCGCCACAGGGACAGGGAACACTGAAGCTTTCTTT	CSATGTGNTEAFF
NA	TRBV7-8	many	15	TRBJ2-7	TGTGCCAGCAGCTTATCCCCTCGCTCCGCCTACGAGCAGTACTTC	CASSLSPRSAYEQYF
NA	TRBV2	NA	15	TRBJ1-2	TGTGCCAGCAGACAGAACCTCCAAGCTAACTATGGCTACACCTTC	CASRQNLQANYGYTF
NA	TRBV24-1	many	13	TRBJ1-1	TGTGCCACCAGTGACGACGAGGTTAAGGCAGCTTTCTTT	CATSDDEVKAAFF
NA	TRBV28	NA	18	TRBJ2-7	TGTGCCAGCAGTTTTAACCCAAACGACAGACGGATGTCCTACGAGCAGTACTTC	CASSFNPNDRRMSYEQYF
NA	TRBV6-5	many	14	TRBJ1-5	TGTGCCAGCAGTTATAATCGTCAGAATCAGCCCCAGCATTTT	CASSYNRQNQPQHF
NA	TRBV12-3/TRBV12-4	NA	14	TRBJ2-7	TGTGCCAGCAGGAATGGAGATGGGGCCTACGAGCAGTACTTC	CASRNGDGAYEQYF
NA	TRBV7-8	NA	15	TRBJ1-1	TGTGCCAGCAGCCCGACGGGACTGATGAACACTGAAGCTTTCTTT	CASSPTGLMNTEAFF
NA	TRBV15	NA	13	TRBJ2-2	TGTGCCACACTACAGAAGAACACCGGGGAGCTGTTTTTT	CATLQKNTGELFF
NA	TRBV6-2/TRBV6-3	many	15	TRBJ1-6	TGTGCCAGCAGTTTCGTCCAGACGTACAATTCACCCCTCCACTTT	CASSFVQTYNSPLHF
NA	TRBV28	NA	16	TRBJ1-2	TGTGCCAGCAGGCAGCGTAATACAGGGTTTAACTATGGCTACACCTTC	CASRQRNTGFNYGYTF